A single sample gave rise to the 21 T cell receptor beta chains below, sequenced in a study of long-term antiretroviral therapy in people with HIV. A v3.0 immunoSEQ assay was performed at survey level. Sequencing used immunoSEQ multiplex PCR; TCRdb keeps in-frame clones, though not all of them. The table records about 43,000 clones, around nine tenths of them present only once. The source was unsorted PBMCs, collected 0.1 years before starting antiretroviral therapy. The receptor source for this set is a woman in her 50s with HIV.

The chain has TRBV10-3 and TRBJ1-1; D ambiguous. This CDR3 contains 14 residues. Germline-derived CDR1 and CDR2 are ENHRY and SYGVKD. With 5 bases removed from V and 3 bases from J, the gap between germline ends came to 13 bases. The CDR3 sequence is CAISFSTRDTEAFF. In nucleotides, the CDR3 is TGTGCCATCAGTTTCTCAACTCGGGACACTGAAGCTTTCTTT.

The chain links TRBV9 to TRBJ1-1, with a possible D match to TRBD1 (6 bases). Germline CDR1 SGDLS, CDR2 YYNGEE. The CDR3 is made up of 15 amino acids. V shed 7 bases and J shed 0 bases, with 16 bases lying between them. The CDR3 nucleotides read TGTGCCAGCCGGTTCCCGGGACACCTGAACACTGAAGCTTTCTTT. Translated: CASRFPGHLNTEAFF.

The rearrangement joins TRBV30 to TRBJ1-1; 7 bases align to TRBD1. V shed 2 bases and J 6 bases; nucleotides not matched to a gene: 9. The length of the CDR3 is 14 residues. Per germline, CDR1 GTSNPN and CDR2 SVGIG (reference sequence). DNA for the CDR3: TGTGCCTGGAGTAGGGGGCCTGGGGGGGCTGAAGCTTTCTTT. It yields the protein CAWSRGPGGAEAFF.

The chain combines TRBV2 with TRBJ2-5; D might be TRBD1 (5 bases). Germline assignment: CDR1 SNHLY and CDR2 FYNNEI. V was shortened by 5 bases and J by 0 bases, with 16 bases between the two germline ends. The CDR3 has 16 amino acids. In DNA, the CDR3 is TGTGCCAGCAGTAACGGTTTCTGGACAAACCAAGAGACCCAGTACTTC. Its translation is CASSNGFWTNQETQYF.

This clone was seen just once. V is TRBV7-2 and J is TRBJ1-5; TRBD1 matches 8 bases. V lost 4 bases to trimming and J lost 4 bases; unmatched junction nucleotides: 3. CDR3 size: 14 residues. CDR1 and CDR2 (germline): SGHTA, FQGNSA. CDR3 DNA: TGTGCCAGCAGCTCAACAGGGGGGAATCAGCCCCAGCATTTT. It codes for CASSSTGGNQPQHF.

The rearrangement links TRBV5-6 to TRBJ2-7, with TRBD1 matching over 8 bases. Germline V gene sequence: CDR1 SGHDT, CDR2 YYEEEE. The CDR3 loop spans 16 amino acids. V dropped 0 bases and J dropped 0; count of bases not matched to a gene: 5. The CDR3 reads CASSLGQGSASYEQYF. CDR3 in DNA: TGTGCCAGCAGCTTGGGACAGGGGAGTGCCTCCTACGAGCAGTACTTC.

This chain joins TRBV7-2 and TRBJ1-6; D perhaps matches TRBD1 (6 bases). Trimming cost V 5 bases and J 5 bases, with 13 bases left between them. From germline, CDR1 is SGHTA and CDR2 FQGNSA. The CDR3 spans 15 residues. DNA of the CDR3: TGTGCCAGCAGCCAAACAGGGACCGATAATTCACCCCTCCACTTT. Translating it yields CASSQTGTDNSPLHF.

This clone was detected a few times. The CDR3 reads CASSPLRETQYF. The CDR3 DNA sequence: TGTGCCAGCAGCCCTCTGAGAGAGACCCAGTACTTC. The J gene is TRBJ2-5, the V gene TRBV11-2; D not resolved. This CDR3 region has 12 residues. Trimming shortened V by 5 bases and J by 4 bases, and 8 bases separated the two germline ends. CDR1 is SGHAT, CDR2 FQNNGV, per germline.

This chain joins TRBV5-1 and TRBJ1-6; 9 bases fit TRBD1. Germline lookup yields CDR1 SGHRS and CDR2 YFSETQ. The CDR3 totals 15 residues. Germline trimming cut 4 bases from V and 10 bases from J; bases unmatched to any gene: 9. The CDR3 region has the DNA TGCGCCAGCAGCGAGGGACAGGGTGGAGGATCACCCCTCCACTTT. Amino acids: CASSEGQGGGSPLHF.

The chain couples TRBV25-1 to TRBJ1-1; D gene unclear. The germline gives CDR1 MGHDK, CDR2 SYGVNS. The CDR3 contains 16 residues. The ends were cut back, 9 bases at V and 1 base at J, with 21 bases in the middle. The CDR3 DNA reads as TGTGCCAGGAACCCGTCCCGGCGGACGGGGAACACTGAAGCTTTCTTT. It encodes CARNPSRRTGNTEAFF.

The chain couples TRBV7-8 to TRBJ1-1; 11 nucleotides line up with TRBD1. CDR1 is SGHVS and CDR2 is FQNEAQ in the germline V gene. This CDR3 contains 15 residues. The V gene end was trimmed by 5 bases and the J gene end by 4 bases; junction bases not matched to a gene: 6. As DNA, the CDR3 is TGTGCCAGCAGCCGGGACAGGGGGTCGATCACTGAAGCTTTCTTT. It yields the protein CASSRDRGSITEAFF.

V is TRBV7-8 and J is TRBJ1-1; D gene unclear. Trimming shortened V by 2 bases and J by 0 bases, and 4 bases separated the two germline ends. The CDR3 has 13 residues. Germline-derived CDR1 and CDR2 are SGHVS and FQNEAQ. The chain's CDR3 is CASSLSVNTEAFF. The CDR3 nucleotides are TGTGCCAGCAGCTTATCGGTGAACACTGAAGCTTTCTTT.

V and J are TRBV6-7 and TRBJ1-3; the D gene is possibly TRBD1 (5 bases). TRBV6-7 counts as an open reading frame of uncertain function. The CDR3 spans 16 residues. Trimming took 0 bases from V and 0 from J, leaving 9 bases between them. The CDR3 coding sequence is TGTGCCAGCAGTTACTCCAAGGGGAGCTCTGGAAACACCATATATTTT. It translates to CASSYSKGSSGNTIYF.

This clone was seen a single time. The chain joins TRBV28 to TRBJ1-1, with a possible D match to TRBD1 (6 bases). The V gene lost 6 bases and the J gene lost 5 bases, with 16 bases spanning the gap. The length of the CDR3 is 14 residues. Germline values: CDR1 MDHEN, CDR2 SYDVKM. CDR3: CASRKQGGYTEAFF. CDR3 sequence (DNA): TGTGCCAGCAGGAAACAGGGCGGATATACTGAAGCTTTCTTT.

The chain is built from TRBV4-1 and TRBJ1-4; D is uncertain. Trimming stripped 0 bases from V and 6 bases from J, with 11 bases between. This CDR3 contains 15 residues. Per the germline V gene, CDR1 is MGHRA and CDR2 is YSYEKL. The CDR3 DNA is TGCGCCAGCAGCCAAGATACCTCCGGGCATGAAAAACTGTTTTTT. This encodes CASSQDTSGHEKLFF.

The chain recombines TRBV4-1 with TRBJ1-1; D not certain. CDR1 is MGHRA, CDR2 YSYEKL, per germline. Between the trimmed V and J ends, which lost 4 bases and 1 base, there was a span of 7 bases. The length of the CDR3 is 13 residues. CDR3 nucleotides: TGCGCCAGCAGCCCTCGACAGAACACTGAAGCTTTCTTT. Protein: CASSPRQNTEAFF.

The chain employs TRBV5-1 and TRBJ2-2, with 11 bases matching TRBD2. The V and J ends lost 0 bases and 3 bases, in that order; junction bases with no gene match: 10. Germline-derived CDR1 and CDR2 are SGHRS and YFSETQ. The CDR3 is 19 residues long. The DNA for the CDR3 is TGCGCCAGCAGCTTGGTGGGACTAGCGGTTCGGGGGGACACCGGGGAGCTGTTTTTT. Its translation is CASSLVGLAVRGDTGELFF.

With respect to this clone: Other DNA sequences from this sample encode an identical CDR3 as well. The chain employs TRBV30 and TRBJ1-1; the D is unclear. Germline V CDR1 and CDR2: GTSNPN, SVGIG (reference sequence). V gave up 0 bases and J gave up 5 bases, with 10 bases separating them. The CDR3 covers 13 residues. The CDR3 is CAWSVGVRTEAFF. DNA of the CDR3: TGTGCCTGGAGTGTCGGGGTGAGAACTGAAGCTTTCTTT.

This CDR3 is CASSYRGGTGELFF. The CDR3 coding sequence is TGTGCCAGCAGTTACAGGGGCGGCACCGGGGAGCTGTTTTTT. The chain carries TRBV7-9 and TRBJ2-2; TRBD1 matches 7 bases. With 6 bases clipped from V and 4 bases from J, the junction kept 5 bases outside the gene matches. The CDR3 is made up of 14 amino acids. Germline CDR1 reads SEHNR; CDR2 reads FQNEAQ (reference sequence).

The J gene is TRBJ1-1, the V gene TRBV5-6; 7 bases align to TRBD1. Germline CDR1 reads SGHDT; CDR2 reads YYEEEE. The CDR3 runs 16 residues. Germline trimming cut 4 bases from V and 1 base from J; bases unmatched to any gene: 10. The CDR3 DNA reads TGTGCCAGCAGCGGAGGACAGGCCCGGGGGAACACTGAAGCTTTCTTT. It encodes CASSGGQARGNTEAFF.

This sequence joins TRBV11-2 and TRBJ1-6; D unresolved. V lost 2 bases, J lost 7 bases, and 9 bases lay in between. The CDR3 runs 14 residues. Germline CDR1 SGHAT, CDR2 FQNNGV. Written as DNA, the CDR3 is TGTGCCAGCAGCTTAAATCCGGCGAATTCACCCCTCCACTTT. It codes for CASSLNPANSPLHF.